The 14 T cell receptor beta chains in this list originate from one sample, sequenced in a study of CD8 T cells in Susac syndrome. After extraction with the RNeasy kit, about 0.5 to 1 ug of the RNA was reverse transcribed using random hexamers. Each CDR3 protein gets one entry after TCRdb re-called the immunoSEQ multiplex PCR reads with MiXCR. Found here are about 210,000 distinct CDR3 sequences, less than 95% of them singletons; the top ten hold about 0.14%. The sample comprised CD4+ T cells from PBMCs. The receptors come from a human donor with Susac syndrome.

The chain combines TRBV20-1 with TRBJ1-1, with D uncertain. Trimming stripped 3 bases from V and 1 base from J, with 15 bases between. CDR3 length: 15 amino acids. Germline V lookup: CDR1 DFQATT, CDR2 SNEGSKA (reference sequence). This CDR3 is CSARAWEQTNTEAFF. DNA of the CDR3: TGCAGTGCTAGGGCCTGGGAACAGACGAACACTGAAGCTTTCTTT.

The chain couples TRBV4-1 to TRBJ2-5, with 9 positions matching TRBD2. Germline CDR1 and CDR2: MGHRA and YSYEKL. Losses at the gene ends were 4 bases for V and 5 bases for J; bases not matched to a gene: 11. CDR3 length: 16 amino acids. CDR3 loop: CASSPAQGGGGETQYF. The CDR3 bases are TGCGCCAGCAGCCCGGCCCAGGGCGGGGGGGGTGAGACCCAGTACTTC.

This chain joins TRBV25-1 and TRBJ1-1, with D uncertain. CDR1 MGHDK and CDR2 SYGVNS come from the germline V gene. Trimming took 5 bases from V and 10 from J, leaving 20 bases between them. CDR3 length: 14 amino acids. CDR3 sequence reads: CASSPPVSIGGAFF. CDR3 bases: TGTGCCAGCAGTCCTCCGGTTTCTATCGGCGGAGCTTTCTTT. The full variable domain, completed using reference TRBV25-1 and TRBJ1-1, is EADIYQTPRYLVIGTGKKITLECSQTMGHDKMYWYQQDPGMELHLIHYSYGVNSTEKGDLSSESTVSRIRTEHFPLTLESARPSHTSQYLCASSPPVSIGGAFFGQGTRLTVV.

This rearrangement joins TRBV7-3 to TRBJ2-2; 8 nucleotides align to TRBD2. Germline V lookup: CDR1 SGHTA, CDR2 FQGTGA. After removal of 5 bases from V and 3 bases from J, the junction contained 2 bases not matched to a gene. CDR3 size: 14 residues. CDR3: CASSREGDTGELFF. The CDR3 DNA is TGTGCCAGCAGCCGGGAGGGTGACACCGGGGAGCTGTTTTTT.

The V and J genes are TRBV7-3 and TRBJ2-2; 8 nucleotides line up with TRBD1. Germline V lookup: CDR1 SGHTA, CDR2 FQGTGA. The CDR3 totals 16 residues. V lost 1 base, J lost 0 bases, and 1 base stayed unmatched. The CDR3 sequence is CASSLNRGANTGELFF. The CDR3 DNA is TGTGCCAGCAGCTTAAACAGGGGGGCGAACACCGGGGAGCTGTTTTTT.

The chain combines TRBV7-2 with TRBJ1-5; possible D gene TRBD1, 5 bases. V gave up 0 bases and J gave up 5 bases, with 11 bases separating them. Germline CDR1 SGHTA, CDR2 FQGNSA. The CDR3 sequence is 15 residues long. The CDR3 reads CASSLARQGYQPQHF. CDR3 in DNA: TGTGCCAGCAGCTTAGCACGGCAGGGATATCAGCCCCAGCATTTT.

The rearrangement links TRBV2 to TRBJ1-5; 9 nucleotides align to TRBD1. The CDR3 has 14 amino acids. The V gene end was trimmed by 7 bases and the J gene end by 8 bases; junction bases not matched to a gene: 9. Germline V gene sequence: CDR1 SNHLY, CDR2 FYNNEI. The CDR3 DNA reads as TGTGCCAGCACAGGGACAGGGCGAATGGAGCCCCAGCATTTT. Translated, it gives CASTGTGRMEPQHF.

Written as DNA, the CDR3 is TGTGCCAGCAGGGATCCGGGACAGGGTAACTATGGCTACACCTTC. Protein: CASRDPGQGNYGYTF. The chain employs TRBV6-2 or TRBV6-3 and TRBJ1-2, with TRBD1 identical over 9 bases. From germline, CDR1 is MNHEY and CDR2 SVGEGT. The CDR3 spans 15 residues. The trim removed 6 bases at V and 1 base at J, leaving 6 bases unmatched.

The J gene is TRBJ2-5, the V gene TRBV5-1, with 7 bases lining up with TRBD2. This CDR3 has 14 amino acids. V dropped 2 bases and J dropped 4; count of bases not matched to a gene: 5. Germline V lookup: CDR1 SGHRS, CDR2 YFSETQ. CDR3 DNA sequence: TGCGCCAGCAGCTTAGAAGCGGGGCCAGAGACCCAGTACTTC. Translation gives CASSLEAGPETQYF.

The CDR3 DNA sequence: TGTGCCAGCAGCACTACTAGCGGGGGTCGCGATACGCAGTATTTT. Its protein product is CASSTTSGGRDTQYF. The chain couples TRBV7-9 to TRBJ2-3, with 11 nucleotides matching TRBD2. Germline V gene lookup returns CDR1 SEHNR and CDR2 FQNEAQ (reference sequence). The CDR3 is 15 amino acids. The junction had 7 bases not matched to a gene; V was cut back by 5 bases and J by 6 bases.

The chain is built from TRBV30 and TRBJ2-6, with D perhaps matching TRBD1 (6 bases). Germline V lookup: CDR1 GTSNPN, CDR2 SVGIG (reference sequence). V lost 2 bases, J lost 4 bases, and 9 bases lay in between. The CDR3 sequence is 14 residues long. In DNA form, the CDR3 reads TGTGCCTGGAGTCCAGGGACAGGGGCCAACGTCCTGACTTTC. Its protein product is CAWSPGTGANVLTF.

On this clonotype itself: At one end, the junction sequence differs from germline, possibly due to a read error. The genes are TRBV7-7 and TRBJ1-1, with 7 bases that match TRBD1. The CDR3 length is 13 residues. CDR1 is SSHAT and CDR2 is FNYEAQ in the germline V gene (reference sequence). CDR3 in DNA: TGTGCTAGCAGCATAGACAGGGACACTGAAGCTTTCTTT. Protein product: CASSIDRDTEAFF.

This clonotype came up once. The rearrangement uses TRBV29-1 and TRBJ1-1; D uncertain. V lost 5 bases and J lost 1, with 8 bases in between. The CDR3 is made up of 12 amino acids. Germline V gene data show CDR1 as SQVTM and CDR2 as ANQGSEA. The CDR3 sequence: CSVPVENTEAFF. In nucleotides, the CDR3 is TGCAGCGTTCCCGTAGAGAACACTGAAGCTTTCTTT.

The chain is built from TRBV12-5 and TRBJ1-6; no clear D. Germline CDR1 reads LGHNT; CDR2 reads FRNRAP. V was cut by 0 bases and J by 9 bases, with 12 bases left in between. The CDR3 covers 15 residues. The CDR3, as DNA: TGTGCTAGTGGTTTGGTCGTGGGGTTAGGTTCACCCCTCCACTTT. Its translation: CASGLVVGLGSPLHF.